This TCR beta chain came from a study of blood T cell repertoires in COVID-19. About the research overall: Some COVID-19 samples were acute and others convalescent; all came from the United States, Italy and Spain.

Authors' processing steps: For nucleated cells, counts were estimated from reference gene primer amplification. Assay used: immunoSEQ multiplex PCR; TCRdb lists only in-frame clones, some missing. From that table come the V and J calls and clone size; the DNA was used to work out D and trimming. The table shows around 250,000 clones, with roughly four fifths occurring only once. Trimming shortened V by 1 base and J by 7 bases, and 10 bases separated the two germline ends. Germline CDR1 is LGHDT and CDR2 is YNNKEL (reference sequence). The CDR3 consists of 13 residues. This clone was detected only a few times. Other DNA sequences of this sample code for an identical CDR3. Recruits, aged roughly 18 to 89 years, lived in 24 US areas. Participant reports of clinical history set cohort assignment.

The sample was PBMCs or T cells enriched from blood (not recorded which). The TCR comes from a man in his forties who had been exposed to COVID-19. The chain is built from TRBV3-1 (or the pseudogene TRBV3-2) and TRBJ1-2; D possibly corresponds to TRBD1 (6 bases). The CDR3 bases are TGTGCCAGCAGCCAAGGGACAGCCCCTGGCTACACCTTC. Its protein product is CASSQGTAPGYTF.